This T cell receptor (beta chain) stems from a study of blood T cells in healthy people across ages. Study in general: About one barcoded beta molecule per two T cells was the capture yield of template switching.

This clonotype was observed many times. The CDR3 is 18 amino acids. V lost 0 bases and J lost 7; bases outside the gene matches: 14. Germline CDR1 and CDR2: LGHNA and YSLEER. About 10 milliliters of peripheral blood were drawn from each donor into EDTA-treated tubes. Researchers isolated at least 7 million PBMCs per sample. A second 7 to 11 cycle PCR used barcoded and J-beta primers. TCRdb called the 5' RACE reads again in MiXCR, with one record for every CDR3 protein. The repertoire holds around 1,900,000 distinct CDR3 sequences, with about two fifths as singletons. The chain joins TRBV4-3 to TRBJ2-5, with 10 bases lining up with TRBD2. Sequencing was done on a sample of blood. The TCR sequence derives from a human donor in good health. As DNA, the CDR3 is TGCGCCAGCAGCCAAGATCCCCCTAGCGGGGGCGCTTTGTCGACCCAGTACTTC. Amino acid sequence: CASSQDPPSGGALSTQYF.